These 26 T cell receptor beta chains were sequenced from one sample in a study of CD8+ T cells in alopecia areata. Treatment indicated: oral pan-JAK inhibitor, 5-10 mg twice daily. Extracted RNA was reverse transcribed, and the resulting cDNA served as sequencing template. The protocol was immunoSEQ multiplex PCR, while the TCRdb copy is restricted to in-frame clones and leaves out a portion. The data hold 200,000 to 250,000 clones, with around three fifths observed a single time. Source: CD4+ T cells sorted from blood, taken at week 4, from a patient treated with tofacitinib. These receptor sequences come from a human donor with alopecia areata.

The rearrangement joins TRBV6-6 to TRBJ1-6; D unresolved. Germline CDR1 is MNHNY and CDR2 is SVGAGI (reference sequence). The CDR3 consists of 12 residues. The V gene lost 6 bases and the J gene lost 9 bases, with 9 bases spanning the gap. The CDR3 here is CASSHAASPLHF. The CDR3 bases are TGTGCCAGCAGCCACGCTGCTTCACCCCTCCACTTT.

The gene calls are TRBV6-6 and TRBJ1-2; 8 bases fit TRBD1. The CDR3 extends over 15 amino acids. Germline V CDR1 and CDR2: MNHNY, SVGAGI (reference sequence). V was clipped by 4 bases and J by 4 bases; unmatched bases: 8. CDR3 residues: CASSFGQGGSYGYTF. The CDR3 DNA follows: TGTGCCAGCAGTTTCGGACAGGGAGGGAGCTATGGCTACACCTTC.

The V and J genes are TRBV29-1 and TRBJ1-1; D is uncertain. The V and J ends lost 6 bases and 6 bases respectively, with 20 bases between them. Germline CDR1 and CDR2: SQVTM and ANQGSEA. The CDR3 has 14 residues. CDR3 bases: TGCAGCGTGGGGTATTCAGGTTTCATCGCTGAAGCTTTCTTT. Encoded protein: CSVGYSGFIAEAFF.

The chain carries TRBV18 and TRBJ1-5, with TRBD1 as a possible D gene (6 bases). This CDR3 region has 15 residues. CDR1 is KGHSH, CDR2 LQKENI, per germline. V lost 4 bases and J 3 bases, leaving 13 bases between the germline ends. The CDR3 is CASSLQGPPNQPQHF. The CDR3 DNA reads TGTGCCAGCTCACTGCAGGGGCCCCCCAATCAGCCCCAGCATTTT.

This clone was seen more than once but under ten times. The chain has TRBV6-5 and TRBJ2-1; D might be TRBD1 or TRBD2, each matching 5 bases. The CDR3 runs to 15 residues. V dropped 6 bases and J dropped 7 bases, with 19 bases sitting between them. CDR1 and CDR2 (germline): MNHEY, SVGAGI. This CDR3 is CASRNGHVGVNEQFF. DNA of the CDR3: TGTGCCAGCAGGAATGGACACGTGGGGGTTAATGAGCAGTTCTTC.

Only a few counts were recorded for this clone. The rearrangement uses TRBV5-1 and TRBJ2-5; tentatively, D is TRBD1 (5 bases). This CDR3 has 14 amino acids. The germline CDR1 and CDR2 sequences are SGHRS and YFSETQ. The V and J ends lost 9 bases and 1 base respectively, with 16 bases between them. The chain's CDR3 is CATKTATVQETQYF. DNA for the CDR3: TGCGCCACCAAGACAGCAACAGTCCAAGAGACCCAGTACTTC.

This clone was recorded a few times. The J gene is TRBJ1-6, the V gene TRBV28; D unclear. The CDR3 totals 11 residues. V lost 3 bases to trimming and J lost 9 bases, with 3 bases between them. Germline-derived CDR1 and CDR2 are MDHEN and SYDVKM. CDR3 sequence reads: CASSLTSPLHF. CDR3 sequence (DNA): TGTGCCAGCAGTTTGACTTCACCCCTCCACTTT.

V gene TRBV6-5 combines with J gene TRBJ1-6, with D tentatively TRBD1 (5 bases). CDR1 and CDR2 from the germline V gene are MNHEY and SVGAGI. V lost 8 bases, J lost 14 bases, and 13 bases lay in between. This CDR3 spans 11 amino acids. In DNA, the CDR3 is TGTGCCAGCCGCCGAGGGGCGTCCCTCCACTTT. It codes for CASRRGASLHF.

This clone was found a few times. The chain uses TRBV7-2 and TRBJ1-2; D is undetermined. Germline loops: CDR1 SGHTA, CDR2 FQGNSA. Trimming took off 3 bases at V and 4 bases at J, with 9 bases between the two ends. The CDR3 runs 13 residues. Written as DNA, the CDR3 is TGTGCCAGCAGCTTGGGGTCCCGCTATGGCTACACCTTC. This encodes CASSLGSRYGYTF. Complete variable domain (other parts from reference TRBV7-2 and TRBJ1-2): GAGVSQSPSNKVTEKGKDVELRCDPISGHTALYWYRQSLGQGLEFLIYFQGNSAPDKSGLPSDRFSAERTGGSVSTLTIQRTQQEDSAVYLCASSLGSRYGYTFGSGTRLTVV.

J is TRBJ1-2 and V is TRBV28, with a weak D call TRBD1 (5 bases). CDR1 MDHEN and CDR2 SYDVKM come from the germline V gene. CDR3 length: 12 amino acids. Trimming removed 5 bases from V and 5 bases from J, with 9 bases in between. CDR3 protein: CASSTRGYGYTF. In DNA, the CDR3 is TGTGCCAGCAGTACTAGGGGATATGGCTACACCTTC.

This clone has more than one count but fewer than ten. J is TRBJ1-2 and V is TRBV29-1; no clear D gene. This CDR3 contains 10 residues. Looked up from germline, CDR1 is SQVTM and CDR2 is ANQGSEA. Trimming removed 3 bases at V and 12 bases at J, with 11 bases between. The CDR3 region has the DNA TGCAGCGTTGACGTCGGCGTCCACACCTTC. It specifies CSVDVGVHTF.

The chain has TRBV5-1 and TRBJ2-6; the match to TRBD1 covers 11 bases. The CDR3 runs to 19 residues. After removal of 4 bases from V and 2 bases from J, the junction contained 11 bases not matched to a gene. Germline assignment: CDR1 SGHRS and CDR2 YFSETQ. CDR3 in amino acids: CASSPGQGAPLPGANVLTF. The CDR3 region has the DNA TGCGCCAGCAGCCCCGGACAGGGGGCGCCCCTGCCTGGGGCCAACGTCCTGACTTTC. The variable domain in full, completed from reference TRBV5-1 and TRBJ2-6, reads KAGVTQTPRYLIKTRGQQVTLSCSPISGHRSVSWYQQTPGQGLQFLFEYFSETQRNKGNFPGRFSGRQFSNSRSEMNVSTLELGDSALYLCASSPGQGAPLPGANVLTFGAGSRLTVL.

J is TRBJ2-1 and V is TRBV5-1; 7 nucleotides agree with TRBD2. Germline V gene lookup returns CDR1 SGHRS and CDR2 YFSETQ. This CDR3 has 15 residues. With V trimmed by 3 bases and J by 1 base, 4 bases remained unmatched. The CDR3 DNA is TGCGCCAGCAGCTCAGCTAGCGGATCCTACAATGAGCAGTTCTTC. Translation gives CASSSASGSYNEQFF.

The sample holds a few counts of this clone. CDR3 sequence: CASRVSSGTDTQYF. CDR3 in DNA: TGTGCCAGCAGAGTCTCCAGCGGCACAGATACGCAGTATTTT. The chain uses TRBV2 and TRBJ2-3, with D unresolved. The CDR3 totals 14 residues. CDR1 and CDR2 from the germline V gene are SNHLY and FYNNEI. Trimming left V 6 bases short and J 1 base short, with 11 bases between.

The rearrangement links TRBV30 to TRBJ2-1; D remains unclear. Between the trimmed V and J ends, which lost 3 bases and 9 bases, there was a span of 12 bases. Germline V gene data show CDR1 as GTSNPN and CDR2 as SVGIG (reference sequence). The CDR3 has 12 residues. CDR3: CAWRLPPGEQFF. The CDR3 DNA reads TGTGCCTGGAGGCTACCCCCGGGTGAGCAGTTCTTC.

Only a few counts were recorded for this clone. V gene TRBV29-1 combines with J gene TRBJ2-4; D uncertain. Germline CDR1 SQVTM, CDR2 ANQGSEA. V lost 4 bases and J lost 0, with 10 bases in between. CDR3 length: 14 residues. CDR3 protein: CSVALRLAKNIQYF. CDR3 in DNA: TGCAGCGTTGCACTCAGACTAGCCAAAAACATTCAGTACTTC.

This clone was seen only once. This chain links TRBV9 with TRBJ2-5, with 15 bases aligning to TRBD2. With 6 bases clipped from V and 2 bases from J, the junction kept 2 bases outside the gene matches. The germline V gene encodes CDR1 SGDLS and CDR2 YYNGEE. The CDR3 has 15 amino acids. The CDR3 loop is CASTGTSGGQETQYF. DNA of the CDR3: TGTGCCAGCACCGGGACTAGCGGGGGGCAAGAGACCCAGTACTTC.

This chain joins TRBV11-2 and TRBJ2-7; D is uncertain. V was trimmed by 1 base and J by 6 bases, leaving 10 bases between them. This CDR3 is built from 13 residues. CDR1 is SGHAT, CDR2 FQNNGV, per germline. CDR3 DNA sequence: TGTGCCAGCAGCTTAGCTGGAGACGGCGAGCAGTACTTC. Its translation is CASSLAGDGEQYF. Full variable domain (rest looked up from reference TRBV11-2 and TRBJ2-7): EAGVAQSPRYKIIEKRQSVAFWCNPISGHATLYWYQQILGQGPKLLIQFQNNGVVDDSQLPKDRFSAERLKGVDSTLKIQPAKLEDSAVYLCASSLAGDGEQYFGPGTRLTVT.

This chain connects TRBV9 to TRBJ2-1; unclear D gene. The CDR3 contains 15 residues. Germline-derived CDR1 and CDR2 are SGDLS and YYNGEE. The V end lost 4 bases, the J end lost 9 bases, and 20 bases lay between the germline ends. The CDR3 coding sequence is TGTGCCAGCAGCCCATCTTCGCGGAACGATGGTGAGCAGTTCTTC. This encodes CASSPSSRNDGEQFF.

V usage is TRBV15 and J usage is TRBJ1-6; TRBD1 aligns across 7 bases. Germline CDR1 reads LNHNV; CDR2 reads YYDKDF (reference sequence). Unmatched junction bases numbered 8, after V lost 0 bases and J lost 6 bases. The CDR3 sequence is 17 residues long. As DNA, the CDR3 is TGTGCCACCAGCAGAGATCTCAAGGGGGCCGCTAATTCACCCCTCCACTTT. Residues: CATSRDLKGAANSPLHF. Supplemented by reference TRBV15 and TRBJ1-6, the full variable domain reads DAMVIQNPRYQVTQFGKPVTLSCSQTLNHNVMYWYQQKSSQAPKLLFHYYDKDFNNEADTPDNFQSRRPNTSFCFLDIRSPGLGDTAMYLCATSRDLKGAANSPLHFGNGTRLTVT.

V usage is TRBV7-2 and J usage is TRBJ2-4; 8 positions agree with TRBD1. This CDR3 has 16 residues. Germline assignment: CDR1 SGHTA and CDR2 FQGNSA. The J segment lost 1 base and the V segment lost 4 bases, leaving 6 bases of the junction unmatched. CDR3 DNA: TGTGCCAGCAGCTCCCGGACAGGGCGGGCCAAAAACATTCAGTACTTC. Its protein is CASSSRTGRAKNIQYF.

The CDR3 sequence: CATSRVPLGTGAYNEQFF. The CDR3 nucleotides are TGTGCCACCAGCCGCGTACCTTTGGGGACAGGGGCCTACAATGAGCAGTTCTTC. The chain employs TRBV15 and TRBJ2-1, with 10 bases matching TRBD1. This CDR3 is built from 18 residues. Germline V CDR1 and CDR2: LNHNV, YYDKDF (reference sequence). The J segment lost 2 bases and the V segment lost 5 bases, leaving 12 bases of the junction unmatched.

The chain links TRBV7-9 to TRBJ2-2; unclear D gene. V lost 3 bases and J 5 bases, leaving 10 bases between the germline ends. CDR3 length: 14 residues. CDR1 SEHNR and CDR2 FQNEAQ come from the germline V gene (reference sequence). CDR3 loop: CASSLDGYTGELFF. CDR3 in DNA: TGTGCCAGCAGCTTGGACGGGTATACCGGGGAGCTGTTTTTT.

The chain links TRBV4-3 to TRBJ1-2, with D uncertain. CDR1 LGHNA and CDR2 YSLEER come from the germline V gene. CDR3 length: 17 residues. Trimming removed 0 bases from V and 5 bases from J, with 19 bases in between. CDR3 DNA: TGCGCCAGCAGCCAAGATGTATCCGTCTCAGGAGGATATGGCTACACCTTC. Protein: CASSQDVSVSGGYGYTF.

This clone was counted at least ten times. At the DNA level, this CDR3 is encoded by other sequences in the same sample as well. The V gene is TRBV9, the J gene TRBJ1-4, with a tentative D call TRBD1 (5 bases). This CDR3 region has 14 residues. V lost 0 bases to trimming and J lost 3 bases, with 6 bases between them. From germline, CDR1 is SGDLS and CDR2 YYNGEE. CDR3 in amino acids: CASSVGQSNEKLFF. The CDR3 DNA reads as TGTGCCAGCAGCGTAGGACAGTCTAATGAAAAACTGTTTTTT.

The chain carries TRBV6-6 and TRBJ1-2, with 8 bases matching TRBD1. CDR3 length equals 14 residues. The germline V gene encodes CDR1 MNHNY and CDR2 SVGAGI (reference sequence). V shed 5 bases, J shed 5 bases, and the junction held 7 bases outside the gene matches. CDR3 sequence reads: CASSTGGTGYGYTF. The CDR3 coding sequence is TGTGCCAGCAGTACAGGGGGTACAGGTTATGGCTACACCTTC.